This T cell receptor (beta chain) stems from a study of cytomegalovirus exposure and HLA in healthy donors. The CDR3 is made up of 13 amino acids. V shed 4 bases and J 2 bases; nucleotides not matched to a gene: 2. Germline CDR1 and CDR2: SGHNT and YYREEE (reference sequence). Profiling relied on immunoSEQ multiplex PCR, and the TCRdb table lists in-frame clones only, not all of them. The sample comprises roughly 150,000 clones, around 87% of which are singletons, and roughly 9% rests with the top ten. Study-wide points: In a later analysis, first-cohort TCR clusters were found to tend to co-occur in the roughly 120 validation repertoires. Reports indicated that the classifier achieved high specificity and sensitivity in diagnosing cytomegalovirus status.

As regards this clone: Its specificity is unknown.

The sequence derives from a man between 18 and 35 years old in good health and CMV-seropositive. The material sequenced was PBMCs. This chain joins TRBV5-4 and TRBJ2-5; 7 bases map to TRBD1. The CDR3 region is CASSRDSQETQYF. The DNA of the CDR3 is TGTGCCAGCAGCCGGGACAGTCAAGAGACCCAGTACTTC.